The T cell receptor (beta chain) under discussion was sequenced for a study of blood T cell repertoires in COVID-19. Background on the study: Spain, Italy and the United States supplied samples that represented acute and convalescent COVID-19. Sample material is recorded as cDNA or gDNA derived from T cells, B-cell-depleted T cells, or PBMCs.

Losses at the gene ends were 1 base for V and 3 bases for J; bases not matched to a gene: 6. CDR3 length: 15 amino acids. Germline lookup yields CDR1 LGHDT and CDR2 YNNKEL (reference sequence). How the authors handled the data: Amplification from reference gene primers served as the basis for estimated nucleated cell counts. Generated by immunoSEQ multiplex PCR, the TCRdb table keeps only in-frame clones and is missing some. For V, J and clone size, that table is used; D and trimming come from the DNA. This table holds around 260,000 clones, around four fifths found once. Sample: peripheral blood. The chain employs TRBV3-1 (or the pseudogene TRBV3-2) and TRBJ2-7; TRBD1 aligns across 7 bases. This receptor was taken from a man aged 60-69 years who had recovered from COVID-19. CDR3: CASSQGTGVIYEQYF. The CDR3 DNA sequence: TGTGCCAGCAGCCAAGGGACAGGAGTTATCTACGAGCAGTACTTC.